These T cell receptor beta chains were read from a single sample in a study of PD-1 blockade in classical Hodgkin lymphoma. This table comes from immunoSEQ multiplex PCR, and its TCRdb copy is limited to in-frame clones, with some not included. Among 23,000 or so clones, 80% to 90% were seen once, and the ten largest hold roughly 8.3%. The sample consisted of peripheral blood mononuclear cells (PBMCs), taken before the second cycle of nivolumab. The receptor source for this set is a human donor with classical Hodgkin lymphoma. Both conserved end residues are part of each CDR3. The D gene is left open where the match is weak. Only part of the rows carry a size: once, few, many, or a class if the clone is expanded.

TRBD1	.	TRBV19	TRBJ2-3	CASSGGTGLTDTQYF	TGTGCCAGTAGTGGAGGGACAGGCCTTACAGATACGCAGTATTTT
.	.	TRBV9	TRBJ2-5	CASSAPGSSVGGGETQYF	TGTGCCAGCAGCGCCCCGGGTTCTAGCGTGGGGGGCGGGGAGACCCAGTACTTC
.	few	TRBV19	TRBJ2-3	CASSLTRGWTDTQYF	TGTGCCAGTAGTCTGACTCGGGGCTGGACAGATACGCAGTATTTT
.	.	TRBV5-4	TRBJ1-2	CASSFWATNYGYTF	TGTGCCAGCAGCTTCTGGGCCACTAACTATGGCTACACCTTC
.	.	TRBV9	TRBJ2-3	CASSVGVGRYTDTQYF	TGTGCCAGCAGCGTAGGAGTAGGGCGGTACACAGATACGCAGTATTTT
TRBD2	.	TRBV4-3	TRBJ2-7	CASSQDRGGTEQYF	TGCGCCAGCAGCCAAGATCGGGGAGGGACCGAGCAGTACTTC
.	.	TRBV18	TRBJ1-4	CASSPPGRWDEKLFF	TGTGCCAGCTCACCACCGGGACGGTGGGATGAAAAACTGTTTTTT
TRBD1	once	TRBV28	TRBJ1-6	CASSSPILGQLNSPLHF	TGTGCCAGCAGTTCCCCGATTCTGGGACAGCTTAACTCACCCCTCCACTTT
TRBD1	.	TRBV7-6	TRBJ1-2	CASSLGQGAVGYTF	TGTGCCAGCAGCTTAGGACAGGGGGCGGTTGGCTACACCTTC
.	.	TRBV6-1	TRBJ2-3	CASSRGGTDTQYF	TGTGCCAGCAGCCGAGGCGGGACAGATACGCAGTATTTT
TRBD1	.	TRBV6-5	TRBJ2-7	CASSYRGPHEQYF	TGTGCCAGCAGTTACAGGGGGCCCCACGAGCAGTACTTC
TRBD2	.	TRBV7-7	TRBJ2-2	CASSLEPGLAGSGELFF	TGTGCTAGCAGCTTAGAGCCGGGACTAGCGGGAAGCGGGGAGCTGTTTTTT
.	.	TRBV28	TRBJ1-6	CASRLTGEYYNSPLHF	TGTGCCAGCAGACTTACCGGAGAGTACTATAATTCACCCCTCCACTTT
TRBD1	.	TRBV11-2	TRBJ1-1	CASSPNRQGRAFF	TGTGCCAGCAGCCCGAATCGACAGGGAAGGGCTTTCTTT
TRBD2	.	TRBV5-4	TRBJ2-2	CASSLLAGGTYGELFF	TGTGCCAGCAGCTTGTTAGCGGGGGGGACGTATGGGGAGCTGTTTTTT
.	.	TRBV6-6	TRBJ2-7	CASSRPDGSSYEQYF	TGTGCCAGCAGCCGCCCGGACGGGAGCTCCTACGAGCAGTACTTC
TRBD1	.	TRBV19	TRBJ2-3	CASSLQGKDTQYF	TGTGCCAGTAGCCTACAGGGGAAAGATACGCAGTATTTT
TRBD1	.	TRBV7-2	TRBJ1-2	CASSPGTGLDYGYTF	TGTGCCAGCAGCCCAGGGACAGGGCTTGACTATGGCTACACCTTC
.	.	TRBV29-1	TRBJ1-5	CSVRDSSNQPQHF	TGCAGCGTACGTGACAGTAGCAATCAGCCCCAGCATTTT
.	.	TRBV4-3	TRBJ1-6	CASSQLIHPGSYNSPLHF	TGCGCCAGCAGCCAACTGATACATCCGGGCTCCTATAATTCACCCCTCCACTTT
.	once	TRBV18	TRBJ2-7	CASSPDSQGEQYF	TGTGCCAGCTCACCCGATAGTCAAGGCGAGCAGTACTTC
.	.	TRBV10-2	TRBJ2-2	CASSEGSGELFF	TGCGCCAGCAGTGAAGGTTCCGGGGAGCTGTTTTTT
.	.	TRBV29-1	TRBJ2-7	CSVATGRGVEQYF	TGCAGCGTCGCGACAGGGCGGGGGGTCGAGCAGTACTTC
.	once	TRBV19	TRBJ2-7	CASSMGPGRGCYEQYF	TGTGCCAGTAGTATGGGCCCCGGCAGGGGATGCTACGAGCAGTACTTC
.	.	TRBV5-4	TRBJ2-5	CASSGGGEGRRETQYF	TGTGCCAGCAGCGGCGGCGGTGAGGGGAGGCGAGAGACCCAGTACTTC
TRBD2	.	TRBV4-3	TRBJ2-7	CASSHARGDEQYF	TGCGCCAGCAGCCATGCCCGGGGGGACGAGCAGTACTTC
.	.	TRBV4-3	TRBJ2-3	CASSRGGQDTDTQYF	TGCGCCAGCAGCCGGGGGGGACAGGACACAGATACGCAGTATTTT
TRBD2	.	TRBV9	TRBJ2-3	CASSPRLAGGTDTQYF	TGTGCCAGCAGCCCCCGACTAGCGGGCGGCACAGATACGCAGTATTTT
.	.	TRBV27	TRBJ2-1	CASRGPGPTYNEQFF	TGTGCCAGCAGGGGACCCGGTCCAACCTACAATGAGCAGTTCTTC
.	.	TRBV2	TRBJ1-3	CASRPVRSGNTIYF	TGTGCCAGCAGACCAGTGAGGTCCGGAAACACCATATATTTT
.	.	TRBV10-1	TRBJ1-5	CASSYSNQPQHF	TGCGCCAGCAGTTATAGCAATCAGCCCCAGCATTTT
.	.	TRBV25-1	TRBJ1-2	CASSGATGPYGYTF	TGTGCCAGCAGTGGGGCCACTGGGCCGTATGGCTACACCTTC
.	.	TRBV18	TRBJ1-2	CASSPERENGYTF	TGTGCCAGCTCACCAGAAAGGGAAAATGGCTACACCTTC
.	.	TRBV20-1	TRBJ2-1	CSAETVPGQFF	TGCAGTGCGGAGACGGTCCCTGGGCAGTTCTTC
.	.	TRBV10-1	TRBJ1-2	CASSESYGGGYTF	TGCGCCAGCAGTGAGTCGTACGGTGGCGGCTACACCTTC
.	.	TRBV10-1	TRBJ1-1	CASSGGSEAFF	TGCGCCAGCAGCGGGGGGTCAGAAGCTTTCTTT
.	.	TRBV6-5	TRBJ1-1	CASSYSWGGETEAFF	TGTGCCAGCAGTTACTCGTGGGGGGGAGAGACTGAAGCTTTCTTT
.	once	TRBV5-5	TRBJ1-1	CASSPYRGDTEAFF	TGTGCCAGCAGCCCCTATCGGGGAGACACTGAAGCTTTCTTT
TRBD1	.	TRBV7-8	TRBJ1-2	CASSPSQGHYYGYTF	TGTGCCAGCAGCCCTTCACAGGGGCACTACTATGGCTACACCTTC
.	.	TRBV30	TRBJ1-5	CAWSVRVSNQPQHF	TGTGCCTGGAGTGTACGGGTCAGCAATCAGCCCCAGCATTTT